These 8 T cell receptor beta chains share one sample of origin, sequenced in a study of siplizumab effects on memory and regulatory T cells. Clones were sequenced by immunoSEQ multiplex PCR, and TCRdb holds only the in-frame ones, with some missing. The sample lists tens of thousands of clones, 80% to 95% occurring once. Source material: CD8+ T cells sorted from blood. The receptors stem from a human donor in good health.

This rearrangement joins TRBV19 to TRBJ2-1, with 9 positions matching TRBD2. Losses at the gene ends were 6 bases for V and 5 bases for J; bases not matched to a gene: 5. CDR3 length equals 14 residues. Germline V lookup: CDR1 LNHDA, CDR2 SQIVND (reference sequence). Written as DNA, the CDR3 is TGTGCCAGTAGGCTAGCGGGGCCAAACAATGAGCAGTTCTTC. This translates into CASRLAGPNNEQFF.

The V call is TRBV27, the J call TRBJ2-1; maybe TRBD2 (5 bases). CDR3 size: 15 residues. Trimming cost V 2 bases and J 1 base, with 9 bases left between them. Germline CDR1 is MNHEY and CDR2 is SMNVEV (reference sequence). CDR3 nucleotides: TGTGCCAGCAGTTTACGGGGATTGTCCTACAATGAGCAGTTCTTC. Translated, it gives CASSLRGLSYNEQFF.

V gene TRBV19 combines with J gene TRBJ2-7; 8 bases are a match to TRBD2. Losses at the gene ends were 10 bases for V and 5 bases for J; bases not matched to a gene: 13. CDR3 size: 14 residues. Germline V gene lookup returns CDR1 LNHDA and CDR2 SQIVND (reference sequence). The chain's CDR3 is CATGTSWYGDEQYF. DNA for the CDR3: TGTGCCACCGGGACTAGTTGGTATGGGGACGAGCAGTACTTC.

In its sample, this clone was seen a few times. The V and J genes are TRBV19 and TRBJ1-2; D possibly corresponds to TRBD1 (6 bases). CDR1 is LNHDA, CDR2 SQIVND, per germline (reference sequence). The germline V and J ends were trimmed by 4 bases and 4 bases, with 16 bases remaining between them. The CDR3 is made up of 15 amino acids. CDR3 DNA sequence: TGTGCCAGTAGTAGTCAGGGGAAACCCCTCTATGGCTACACCTTC. This codes for CASSSQGKPLYGYTF.

V and J are TRBV9 and TRBJ1-2; TRBD1 matches 7 bases. Germline CDR1 SGDLS, CDR2 YYNGEE. The CDR3 covers 13 residues. With 4 bases clipped from V and 6 bases from J, the junction kept 6 bases outside the gene matches. The chain's CDR3 is CASSPGRGNGYTF. The DNA for the CDR3 is TGTGCCAGCAGCCCCGGCAGGGGGAATGGCTACACCTTC.

V usage is TRBV4-2 and J usage is TRBJ1-1; D is ambiguous. In germline, CDR1 is LGHNA, CDR2 YNFKEQ. Trimming removed 1 base at V and 7 bases at J, with 4 bases between. This CDR3 region has 11 residues. DNA for the CDR3: TGTGCCAGCAGCCAAGGTAGTGAAGCTTTCTTT. Translation gives CASSQGSEAFF.

The chain has TRBV4-1 and TRBJ1-4; D gene ambiguous. V was clipped by 0 bases and J by 4 bases, with 9 bases between them. Per the germline V gene, CDR1 is MGHRA and CDR2 is YSYEKL. The CDR3 is 15 amino acids. DNA of the CDR3: TGCGCCAGCAGCCAAGAAGGGCGGAATAATGAAAAACTGTTTTTT. Residues: CASSQEGRNNEKLFF.

CDR3: CASSVRTGDRVGELFF. The CDR3 nucleotides read TGTGCCAGCAGCGTTCGGACAGGGGACAGGGTCGGGGAGCTGTTTTTT. The chain combines TRBV9 with TRBJ2-2, with TRBD1 identical over 9 bases. Germline V lookup: CDR1 SGDLS, CDR2 YYNGEE. Germline trimming cut 2 bases from V and 7 bases from J; bases unmatched to any gene: 9. The CDR3 has 16 residues.